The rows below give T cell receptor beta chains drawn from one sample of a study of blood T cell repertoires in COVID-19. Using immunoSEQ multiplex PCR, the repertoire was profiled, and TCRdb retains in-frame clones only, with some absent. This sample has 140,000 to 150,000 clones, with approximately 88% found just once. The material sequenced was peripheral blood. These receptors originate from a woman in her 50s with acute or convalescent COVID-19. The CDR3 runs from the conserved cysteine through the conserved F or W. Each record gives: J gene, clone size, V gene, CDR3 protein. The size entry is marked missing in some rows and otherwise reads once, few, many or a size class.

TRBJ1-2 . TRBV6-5 CASRQQGAGSYGYTF
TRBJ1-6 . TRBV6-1 CASSDRQTWNSPLHF
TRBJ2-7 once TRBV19 CASRFVGTGEQYF
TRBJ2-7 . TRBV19 CASECKGDYEQYF
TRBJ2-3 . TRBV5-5 CASSLGLAGNTDTQYF
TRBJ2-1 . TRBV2 CASSESAGGLYNEQFF
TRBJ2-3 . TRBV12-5 CASGLGGGANTQYF
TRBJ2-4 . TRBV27 CASSPSLGQGRNIQYF
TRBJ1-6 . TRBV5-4 CASSLGQFEKGNSYNSPLHF
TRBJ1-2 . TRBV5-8 CASSLVIGQGNYGYTF
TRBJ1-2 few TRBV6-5 CASSYSGLQDNGYTF
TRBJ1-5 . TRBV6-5 CASIGSGTYQPQHF
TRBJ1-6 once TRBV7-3 CASSLSGQRDSPLHF
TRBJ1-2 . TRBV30 CAWSLGTGDIYGYTF
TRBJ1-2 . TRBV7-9 CASSSAGGPGYTF
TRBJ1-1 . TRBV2 CASSERGNTEAFF
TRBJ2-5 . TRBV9 CASSVATAGRQETQYF
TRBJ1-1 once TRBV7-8 CASSSQGKAFF
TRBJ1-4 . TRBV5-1 CASRAGQGWEKLFF
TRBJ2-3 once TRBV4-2 CASSRFQERGGRGTDTQYF
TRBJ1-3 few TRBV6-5 CASSPGHPTGNTIYF
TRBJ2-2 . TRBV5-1 CASRPGSAGGAGELFF
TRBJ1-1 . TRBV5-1 CASRGSPGVTNTEAFF
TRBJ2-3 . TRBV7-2 CASSSKGLAGGLTDTQYF
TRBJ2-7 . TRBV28 CASSGRPGLEQYF
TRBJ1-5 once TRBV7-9 CASSSQGGNQPQHF
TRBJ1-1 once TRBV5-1 CASSLFETVFEAFF
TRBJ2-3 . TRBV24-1 CATSDTGLDTQYF
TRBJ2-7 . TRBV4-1 CASSLAAGGRYEQYF
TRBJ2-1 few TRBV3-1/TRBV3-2 CASSVRGGFYNEQFF
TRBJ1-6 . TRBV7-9 CASSLDGGNNSPLHF
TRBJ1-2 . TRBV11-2 CASSLVRRRQAGDYGYTF
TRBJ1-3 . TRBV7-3 CASSPSGGGVGNTIYF
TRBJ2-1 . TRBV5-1 CASSWNPTSGGGNEQFF
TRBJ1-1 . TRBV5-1 CASKKGQGVVNTEAFF
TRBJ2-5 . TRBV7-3 CASSLMGTQETQYF
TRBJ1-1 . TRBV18 CASSPELGQGADTEAFF
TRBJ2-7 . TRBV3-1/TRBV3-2 CASSSPGLASEQYF
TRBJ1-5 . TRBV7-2 CASSSQGSNQPQHF
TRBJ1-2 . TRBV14 CASSQVGRELSYGYTF
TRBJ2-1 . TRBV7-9 CASSLGGLPNEQFF
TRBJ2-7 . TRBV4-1 CASSQDAGGSYEQYF
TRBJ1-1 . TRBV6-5 CASSPRTTTEAFF
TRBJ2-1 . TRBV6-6 CASSPGQGLGQFF
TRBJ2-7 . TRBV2 CASSPVGGTYEQYF
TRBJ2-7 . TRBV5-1 CASSYTSGIGLEQYF
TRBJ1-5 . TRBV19 CASSIGDRVRFQPQHF
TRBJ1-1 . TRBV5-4 CASRRTGDAAFF
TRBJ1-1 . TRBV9 CASSDRQGSYTEAFF
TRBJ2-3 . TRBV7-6 CASSLAGTSGGTDTQYF
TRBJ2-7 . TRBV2 CASSSAGEQYF
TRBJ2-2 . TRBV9 CASSPRGAGVNTGELFF
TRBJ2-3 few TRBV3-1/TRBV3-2 CASSQASDTQYF
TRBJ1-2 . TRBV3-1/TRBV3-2 CASSQRQYGYTF
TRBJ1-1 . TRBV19 CASSILEGAEAFF
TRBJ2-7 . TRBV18 CASSPRTGRAEQYF
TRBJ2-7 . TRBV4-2 CASSPVGTGAYEQYF
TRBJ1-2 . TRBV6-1 CASSDVGETNYGYTF
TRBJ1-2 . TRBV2 CASNRDSPNYGYTF